Here is one TCR beta chain with its context. Its target is unknown. This specimen comes from a study of T cell responses to AZD1222 COVID-19 vaccine. Broader study findings: At 160-218 and 743-854, vaccine-associated CD4 TCRs were dominant, and they spanned spike.

TCRdb's table, derived via immunoSEQ multiplex PCR, lists solely in-frame clones and lacks some. The top ten clones hold approximately 3% of a sample with 150,000 to 200,000 clones, 90% of them seen once. This clonotype was obtained from an adult in good health. The starting material was peripheral blood, obtained on day 0 of AZD1222 vaccination.

The CDR3 region has the DNA TGTGCCAGCAGCAAAACCGGACAGGAAAAAAGCTACGAGCAGTACTTC. It encodes CASSKTGQEKSYEQYF. The V call is TRBV21-1, the J call TRBJ2-7; the DNA was not compared with TRBD1, the D call given in the table. TRBV21-1 is marked as a pseudogene. The CDR3 covers 16 residues.